What follows describes a single TCR beta chain. Antigen: not known. These data are taken from a study of identical twins. The study, taken as a whole, reports: Findings depended on cross-sectional statistics rather than tracking the same donors.

Trimming pared 7 bases from V and 1 base from J, leaving 17 bases between. The CDR3 covers 15 residues. In germline, CDR1 is SGHDT, CDR2 YYEEEE. One entry per CDR3 protein, called by TCRdb with MiXCR from the 5' RACE reads. The sample contains about 450,000 distinct CDR3 sequences, around 18% of which appear only once. The chain employs TRBV5-6 and TRBJ1-2; D might be TRBD1 (5 bases). The sequence came from a man aged 50-59 years in good health. Input material: naive T cells sorted from blood. For the CDR3, the DNA is TGTGCCAGCCTCCTGATGCGGGGGAATAACTATGGCTACACCTTC. Its protein is CASLLMRGNNYGYTF.